This T cell receptor (beta chain) was captured in a study of CD8+CD57+ T cells in acquired aplastic anemia. Study results and caveats: Patient and control CD8+ Simpson's diversity was not significantly different. Patients had twenty-nine CD8+ CDR3 sequences in common with controls (the shared set).

For CDR3 and TCR beta VDJ profiling, genomic DNA was the template used. TCRdb reprocessed the reads with MiXCR, giving one entry per CDR3 protein. The sample holds approximately 130,000 distinct CDR3 sequences; roughly 40% are singletons and the top ten take 6.5% to 10%. This clonotype was observed a single time. The antigen remains unidentified. A much larger clone differs from this one at a single base, so this may be a read error. The CDR3 is made up of 13 amino acids. From germline, CDR1 is SGHNT and CDR2 YYREEE (reference sequence). V and J are TRBV5-4 and TRBJ1-2; D ambiguous. The sequencing sample was made of sorted CD4+, CD8+, or CD8+CD57+ T cells (not recorded which) from PBMCs. The clonotype originates from a human donor in good health, serving as a control. The CDR3 region has the DNA TGTGCCAGCCGCGTAGGTGAAAACTATGGCTACGCCTTC. This translates into CASRVGENYGYAF. Variable domain in full (rest from reference TRBV5-4 and TRBJ1-2): ETGVTQSPTHLIKTRGQQVTLRCSSQSGHNTVSWYQQALGQGPQFIFQYYREEENGRGNFPPRFSGLQFPNYSSELNVNALELDDSALYLCASRVGENYGYAFGSGTRLTVV.